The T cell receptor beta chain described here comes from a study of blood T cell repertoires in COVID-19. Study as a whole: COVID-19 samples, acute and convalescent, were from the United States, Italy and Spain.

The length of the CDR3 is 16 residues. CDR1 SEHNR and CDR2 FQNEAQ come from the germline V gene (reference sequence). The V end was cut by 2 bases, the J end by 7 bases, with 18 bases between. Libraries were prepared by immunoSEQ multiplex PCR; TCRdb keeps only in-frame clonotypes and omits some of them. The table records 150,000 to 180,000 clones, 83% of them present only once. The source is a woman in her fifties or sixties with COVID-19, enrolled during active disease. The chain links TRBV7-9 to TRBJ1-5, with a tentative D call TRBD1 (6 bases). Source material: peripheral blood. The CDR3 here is CASSLLVRGNEQPQHF. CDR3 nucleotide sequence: TGTGCCAGCAGCTTATTGGTCAGGGGTAATGAACAGCCCCAGCATTTT.